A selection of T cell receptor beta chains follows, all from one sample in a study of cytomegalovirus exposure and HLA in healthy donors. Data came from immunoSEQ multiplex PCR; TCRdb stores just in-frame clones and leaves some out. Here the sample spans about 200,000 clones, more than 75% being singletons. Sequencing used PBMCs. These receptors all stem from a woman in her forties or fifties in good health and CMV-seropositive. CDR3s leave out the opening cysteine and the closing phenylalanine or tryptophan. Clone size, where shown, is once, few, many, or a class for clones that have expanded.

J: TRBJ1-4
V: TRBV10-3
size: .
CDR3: ATGTDNEKLF

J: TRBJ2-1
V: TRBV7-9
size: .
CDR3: ASSSSAGGRNEQF

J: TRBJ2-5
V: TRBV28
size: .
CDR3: ASSLLAGQETQY

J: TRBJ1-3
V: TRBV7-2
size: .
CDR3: ASSPQGSGNTIY

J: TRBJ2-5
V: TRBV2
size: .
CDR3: ASTLTSGRIQETQY

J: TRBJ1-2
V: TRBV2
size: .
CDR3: ASRGGTGYT

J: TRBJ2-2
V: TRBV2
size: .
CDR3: ASSPDNINTGELF

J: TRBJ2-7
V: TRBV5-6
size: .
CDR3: ASSVGQTYEQY

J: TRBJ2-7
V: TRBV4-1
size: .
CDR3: ASSPQREGRYEQY

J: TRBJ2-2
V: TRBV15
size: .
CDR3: ATSRDVVLAGELF

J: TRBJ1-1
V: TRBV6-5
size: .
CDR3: ASSYGSQGAGTEAF

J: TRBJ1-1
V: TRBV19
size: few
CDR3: ATSLGRYRTEAF

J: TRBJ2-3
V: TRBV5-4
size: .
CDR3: ASSLGGAGTDTQY

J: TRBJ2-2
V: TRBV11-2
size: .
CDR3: ASSPYSGQTGELF

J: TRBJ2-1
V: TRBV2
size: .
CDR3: ARNGLTWPKDEQF

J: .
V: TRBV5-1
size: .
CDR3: ASSLVGIHYEQY

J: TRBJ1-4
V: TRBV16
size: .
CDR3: ASSQSRAGNEKLF

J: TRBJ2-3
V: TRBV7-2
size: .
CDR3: ASSRGADTQY

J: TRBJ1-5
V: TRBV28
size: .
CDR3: ASSLREQPQH

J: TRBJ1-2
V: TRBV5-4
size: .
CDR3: ASSAPGTGGYGYT

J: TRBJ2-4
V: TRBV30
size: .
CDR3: AWSVSGVSLQGIQY

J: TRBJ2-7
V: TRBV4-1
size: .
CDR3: ASSQDSQYEQY

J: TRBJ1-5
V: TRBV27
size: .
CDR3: ASGTKAFLGQRNQPQH

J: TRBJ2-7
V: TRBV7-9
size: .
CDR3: SSSELAASFLY

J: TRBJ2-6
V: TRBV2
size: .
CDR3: ATRRSSGANVLT

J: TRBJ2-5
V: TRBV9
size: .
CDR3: ASSVGLGAGGQETQY

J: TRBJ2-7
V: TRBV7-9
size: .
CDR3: ASSLGADRGLRAYEQY

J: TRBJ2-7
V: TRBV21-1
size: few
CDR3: ASVDRSSYEQY

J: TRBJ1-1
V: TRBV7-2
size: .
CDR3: ASRSGGGGTEAF

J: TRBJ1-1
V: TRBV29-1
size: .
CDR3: SVEGTGGGNTEAF

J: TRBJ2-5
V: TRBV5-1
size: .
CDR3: ASQRDSPGRETQY

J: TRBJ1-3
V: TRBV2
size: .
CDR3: ASSRQGAFGNTIY

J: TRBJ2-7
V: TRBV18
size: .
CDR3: ASSPPASSGQY

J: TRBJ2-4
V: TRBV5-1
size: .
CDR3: ASSLGLAGGAKNSQY

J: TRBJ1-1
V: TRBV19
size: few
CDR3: ASRQGAETEAF

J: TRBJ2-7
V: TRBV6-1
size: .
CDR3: ASSYDRAYEQY

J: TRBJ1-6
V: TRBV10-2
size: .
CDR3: ASSATGGDNSPLH

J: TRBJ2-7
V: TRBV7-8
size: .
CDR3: ASSQPPGQGTLHEQY

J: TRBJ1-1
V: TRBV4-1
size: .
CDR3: ASSLTFGGLMNTEAF

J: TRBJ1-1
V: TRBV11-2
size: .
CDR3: ASSLGHGNTEAF

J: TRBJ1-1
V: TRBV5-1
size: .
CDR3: ASSLTKDRANTEAF

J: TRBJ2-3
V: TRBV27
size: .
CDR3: ASSLRPQASTDTQY